This T cell receptor beta chain was sequenced in a study of regulatory T cells. Overall study results and limits: In CD3G-deficient patients, conventional CD4+ T cells were enriched for hydrophobic CDR3 residues at positions 6 and 7.

The trim removed 5 bases at V and 5 bases at J, leaving 11 bases unmatched. This CDR3 is 15 amino acids long. CDR1 MDHEN and CDR2 SYDVKM come from the germline V gene. Autoimmunity was present in every CD3G-deficient patient, worse in two. This clone was observed a few times. No antigen is known for it. Primers: 52 TRBV forward and 13 TRBJ reverse. The assay was immunoSEQ multiplex PCR, and TCRdb's table has in-frame clones only and misses some. This sample has tens of thousands of clones; roughly 93% occur once, and the top ten carry 0.75% to 1%. V gene TRBV28 combines with J gene TRBJ2-7; 8 bases map to TRBD2. This TCR was recovered from a child under 10 years old with CD3G deficiency. The sequencing input was conventional CD4+ T cells sorted from blood. DNA for the CDR3: TGTGCCAGCAGTACCCCCGGGAGGGGCAGGAACGAGCAGTACTTC. Translation: CASSTPGRGRNEQYF.